The 5 T cell receptor beta chains reported below all come from one sample, sequenced in a study of T cell changes during pregnancy in multiple sclerosis. Only in-frame clones appear in the TCRdb table, and some are missing; sequencing was by immunoSEQ multiplex PCR. The table includes about 50,000 clones, about 94% detected once. The sequencing used CD4+ T cells from peripheral blood mononuclear cells, collected after pregnancy. Receptors originate from a female donor with multiple sclerosis, enrolled in a pregnancy study.

The chain carries TRBV25-1 and TRBJ2-5; D gene ambiguous. V was pared by 3 bases and J by 3 bases, with 14 bases between. This CDR3 spans 15 amino acids. Looked up from germline, CDR1 is MGHDK and CDR2 is SYGVNS. The CDR3 bases are TGTGCCAGCAGTGAGGAAGGTAGCAGAAAAGAGACCCAGTACTTC. Its translation: CASSEEGSRKETQYF.

V usage is TRBV28 and J usage is TRBJ1-4, with D tentatively TRBD1 (6 bases). CDR1 and CDR2 from the germline V gene are MDHEN and SYDVKM. Between the trimmed V and J ends, which lost 4 bases and 7 bases, there was a span of 19 bases. The CDR3 has 16 amino acids. The CDR3 reads CASSSPGGQLVEKLFF. The CDR3 nucleotides are TGTGCCAGCAGTTCGCCCGGGGGGCAATTGGTTGAAAAACTGTTTTTT. Full variable domain (remainder filled in from reference TRBV28 and TRBJ1-4): DVKVTQSSRYLVKRTGEKVFLECVQDMDHENMFWYRQDPGLGLRLIYFSYDVKMKEKGDIPEGYSVSREKKERFSLILESASTNQTSMYLCASSSPGGQLVEKLFFGSGTQLSVL.

The CDR3 spells CASSEVGPTHEGEQFF. CDR3 DNA sequence: TGTGCCAGCAGTGAAGTCGGGCCGACCCATGAGGGTGAGCAGTTCTTC. This chain links TRBV2 with TRBJ2-1; D might be TRBD2 (5 bases). V was cut by 1 base and J by 9 bases, with 19 bases left in between. Germline CDR1 reads SNHLY; CDR2 reads FYNNEI. The CDR3 runs to 16 residues.

J is TRBJ2-7 and V is TRBV19, with 9 positions matching TRBD2. The ends lost 3 bases at V and 5 bases at J; junction bases unmatched: 8. The CDR3 sequence is 15 residues long. The V gene's germline CDR1 is LNHDA and CDR2 SQIVND (reference sequence). CDR3 in DNA: TGTGCCAGTAGTATCATTTCTAGCGGGAATGACGAGCAGTACTTC. It is translated as CASSIISSGNDEQYF.

This chain connects TRBV27 to TRBJ2-7; 8 nucleotides line up with TRBD1. The CDR3 covers 16 residues. Trimming cost V 3 bases and J 0 bases; bases outside gene matches: 7. The germline gives CDR1 MNHEY, CDR2 SMNVEV (reference sequence). The CDR3 DNA is TGTGCCAGCAGTTTGTTCGGACAGGGATTCTCCTACGAGCAGTACTTC. This gives the protein CASSLFGQGFSYEQYF.